The 14 T cell receptor beta chains below come from one sample, sequenced in a study of blood T cell repertoires in COVID-19 (dated by TCRdb to the early 2020s). Library preparation used the immunoSEQ multiplex PCR assay. The table comes from immuneACCESS by way of TCRdb, which keeps in-frame sequences with V and J called. Part of the clones is missing from these tables; in studies checked, under half for an unresolved V gene and the rest for unknown reasons. The table for this sample lists about 280,000 clones; 85% of them were counted only once. The ten most abundant clones make up about 2.7% of the sample. The specimen was PBMCs or T cells enriched from blood (not recorded which). These receptors came from a woman aged 50 to 60 who had recovered from COVID-19.

This chain uses TRBV27 with TRBJ1-5; D possibly corresponds to TRBD1 (6 bases). This CDR3 has 14 amino acids. Germline V lookup: CDR1 MNHEY, CDR2 SMNVEV (reference sequence). The V end was cut by 3 bases, the J end by 4 bases, with 10 bases between. CDR3 DNA: TGTGCCAGCAGTTTCGTCGGGACAAATCAGCCCCAGCATTTT. Residues: CASSFVGTNQPQHF.

The genes are TRBV7-5 and TRBJ2-3; no check of the table's D call, TRBD1, against the DNA was made. TRBV7-5 is described as a pseudogene. The CDR3 has 19 residues. The DNA of the CDR3 is TGTGTCAGAAGCTTAGTACCAGGGGTTGGTCATTATAGCACAGATACGCAGTATTTT. Its protein is CVRSLVPGVGHYSTDTQYF.

The chain couples TRBV7-2 to TRBJ1-5; weak D call: TRBD1 (5 bases). The germline V gene has CDR1 SGHTA and CDR2 FQGNSA. The CDR3 spans 15 residues. V dropped 1 base and J dropped 9 bases, with 16 bases sitting between them. CDR3 coding DNA: TGTGCCAGCAGCTTAGGACTCGGGGGGGTTACGCCCCAGCATTTT. It codes for CASSLGLGGVTPQHF.

This clone was recorded once. The chain uses TRBV7-2 and TRBJ2-3; 13 bases are a match to TRBD2. The CDR3 is made up of 15 amino acids. Looked up from germline, CDR1 is SGHTA and CDR2 is FQGNSA. Trimming cost V 5 bases and J 5 bases; bases outside gene matches: 4. CDR3 DNA sequence: TGTGCCAGCAGCCGGACTAGCGGGGGCAGAGATACGCAGTATTTT. As protein: CASSRTSGGRDTQYF.

The V gene is TRBV9, the J gene TRBJ2-3; TRBD2 aligns across 15 bases. The length of the CDR3 is 18 residues. In germline, CDR1 is SGDLS, CDR2 YYNGEE. V lost 3 bases and J lost 0; bases outside the gene matches: 5. CDR3 sequence reads: CASSEGLAGGTSTDTQYF. The CDR3 region has the DNA TGTGCCAGCAGCGAGGGACTAGCGGGGGGCACGAGCACAGATACGCAGTATTTT.

The rearrangement links TRBV27 to TRBJ1-2; 7 bases map to TRBD1. The CDR3 spans 17 residues. Losses at the gene ends were 3 bases for V and 0 bases for J; bases not matched to a gene: 10. CDR1 is MNHEY, CDR2 SMNVEV, per germline (reference sequence). CDR3 bases: TGTGCCAGCAGTTTCCTTGTACAGGGGCAATCTAACTATGGCTACACCTTC. Amino acid sequence: CASSFLVQGQSNYGYTF.

This clone appeared a single time. At the DNA level, this CDR3 is encoded by other sequences in the same sample as well. V gene TRBV29-1 combines with J gene TRBJ1-5; the match to TRBD1 covers 8 bases. CDR1 is SQVTM, CDR2 ANQGSEA, per germline. V lost 4 bases and J lost 3; bases outside the gene matches: 2. This CDR3 spans 13 amino acids. The CDR3 nucleotides are TGCAGCGTTGGACAGGGGAACAATCAGCCCCAGCATTTT. It codes for CSVGQGNNQPQHF. Full variable domain (outside the CDR3, taken from reference TRBV29-1 and TRBJ1-5): SAVISQKPSRDICQRGTSLTIQCQVDSQVTMMFWYRQQPGQSLTLIATANQGSEATYESGFVIDKFPISRPNLTFSTLTVSNMSPEDSSIYLCSVGQGNNQPQHFGDGTRLSIL.

The CDR3 region is CASSLYPLGSTANEQFF. The CDR3 nucleotides read TGTGCCAGCAGTTTATACCCCCTCGGGAGTACGGCCAATGAGCAGTTCTTC. This chain links TRBV27 with TRBJ2-1; D may be TRBD2 (6 bases). This CDR3 is built from 17 residues. Trimming took 1 base from V and 6 from J, leaving 19 bases between them. Germline CDR1 and CDR2: MNHEY and SMNVEV (reference sequence).

The chain recombines TRBV6-5 with TRBJ1-4; TRBD1 aligns across 8 bases. After removal of 5 bases from V and 8 bases from J, the junction contained 4 bases not matched to a gene. This CDR3 contains 13 residues. CDR1 and CDR2 from the germline V gene are MNHEY and SVGAGI. The CDR3 sequence: CASSRTGNEKLFF. The CDR3 coding sequence is TGTGCCAGCAGTAGGACAGGGAACGAAAAACTGTTTTTT.

The chain recombines TRBV5-8 with TRBJ2-1, with TRBD2 identical over 13 bases. The CDR3 runs 17 residues. Germline lookup yields CDR1 SGHTS and CDR2 YDEGEE. V lost 3 bases, J lost 6 bases, and 9 bases stayed unmatched. CDR3 sequence (DNA): TGTGCCAGCAGCTCGGGGAGGACTAGCGGGAGTCCCAATGAGCAGTTCTTC. This encodes CASSSGRTSGSPNEQFF. The full variable domain, rest sourced from reference TRBV5-8 and TRBJ2-1, is EAGVTQSPTHLIKTRGQQATLRCSPISGHTSVYWYQQALGLGLQFLLWYDEGEERNRGNFPPRFSGRQFPNYSSELNVNALELEDSALYLCASSSGRTSGSPNEQFFGPGTRLTVL.

This clone showed up just once. This rearrangement joins TRBV29-1 to TRBJ2-2; either TRBD1 or TRBD2 may fit D (5 bases each). The CDR3 contains 11 residues. Germline assignment: CDR1 SQVTM and CDR2 ANQGSEA. The DNA of the CDR3 is TGCAGTGCGAGGGGAACCGGGGAGCTGTTTTTT. The encoded protein is CSARGTGELFF.

V and J are TRBV28 and TRBJ1-3, with TRBD1 identical over 8 bases. CDR1 and CDR2 from the germline V gene are MDHEN and SYDVKM. CDR3 length equals 16 residues. Unmatched junction bases numbered 9, after V lost 4 bases and J lost 4 bases. The CDR3, as DNA: TGTGCCAGCAGTTCGCCCCAGGGGGCAGGGGGAAACACCATATATTTT. This encodes CASSSPQGAGGNTIYF. Full variable domain (outside the CDR3, taken from reference TRBV28 and TRBJ1-3): DVKVTQSSRYLVKRTGEKVFLECVQDMDHENMFWYRQDPGLGLRLIYFSYDVKMKEKGDIPEGYSVSREKKERFSLILESASTNQTSMYLCASSSPQGAGGNTIYFGEGSWLTVV.

The rearrangement joins TRBV18 to TRBJ1-6; 9 bases are a match to TRBD1. V was pared by 3 bases and J by 7 bases, with 7 bases of the junction left unmatched. Germline CDR1 reads KGHSH; CDR2 reads LQKENI. The CDR3 extends over 16 amino acids. The chain's CDR3 is CASSPKRQGVNSPLHF. In DNA, the CDR3 is TGTGCCAGCTCACCCAAACGACAGGGGGTCAATTCACCCCTCCACTTT.

V and J are TRBV5-4 and TRBJ1-6; 7 bases agree with TRBD1. The CDR3 spans 15 residues. Germline V gene sequence: CDR1 SGHNT, CDR2 YYREEE (reference sequence). V was clipped by 5 bases and J by 7 bases; unmatched bases: 9. CDR3 in DNA: TGTGCCAGCAGGGGCCCCGGGACAGAGAATTCACCCCTCCACTTT. Amino acid sequence: CASRGPGTENSPLHF.